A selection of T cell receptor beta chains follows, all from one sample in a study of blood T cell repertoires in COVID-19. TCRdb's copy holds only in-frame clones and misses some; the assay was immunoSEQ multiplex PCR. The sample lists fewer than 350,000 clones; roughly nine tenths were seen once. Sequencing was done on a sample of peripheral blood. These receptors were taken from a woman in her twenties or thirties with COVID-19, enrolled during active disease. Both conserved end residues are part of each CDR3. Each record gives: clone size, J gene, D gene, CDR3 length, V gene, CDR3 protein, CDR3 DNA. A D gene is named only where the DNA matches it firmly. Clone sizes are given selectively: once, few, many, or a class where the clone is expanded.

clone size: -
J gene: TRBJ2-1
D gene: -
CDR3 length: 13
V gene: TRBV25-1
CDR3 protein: CASSLVAYNEQFF
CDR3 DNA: TGTGCCAGCAGCCTAGTGGCGTACAATGAGCAGTTCTTC

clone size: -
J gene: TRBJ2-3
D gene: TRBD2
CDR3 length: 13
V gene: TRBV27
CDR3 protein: CASNSGGADTQYF
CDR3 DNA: TGTGCCAGCAATAGCGGGGGGGCAGATACGCAGTATTTT

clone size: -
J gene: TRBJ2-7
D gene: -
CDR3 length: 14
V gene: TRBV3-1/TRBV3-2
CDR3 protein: CASSQDVGGREQYF
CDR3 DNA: TGTGCCAGCAGCCAAGATGTGGGGGGGCGCGAGCAGTACTTC

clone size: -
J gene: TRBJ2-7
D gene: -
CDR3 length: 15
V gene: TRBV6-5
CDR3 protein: CASSFAGARFYEQYF
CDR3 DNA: TGTGCCAGCAGTTTTGCAGGGGCAAGATTCTACGAGCAGTACTTC

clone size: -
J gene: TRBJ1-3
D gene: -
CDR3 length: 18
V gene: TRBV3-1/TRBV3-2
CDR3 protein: CASSQDTLRGSSGNTIYF
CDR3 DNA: TGTGCCAGCAGCCAAGACACCCTCCGAGGGAGCTCTGGAAACACCATATATTTT

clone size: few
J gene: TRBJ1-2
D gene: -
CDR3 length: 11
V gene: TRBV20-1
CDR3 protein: CSGGGVDGYTF
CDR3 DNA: TGCAGTGGAGGGGGGGTAGATGGCTACACCTTC

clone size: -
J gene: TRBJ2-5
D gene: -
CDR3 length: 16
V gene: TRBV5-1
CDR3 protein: CASSPEIVRGQETQYF
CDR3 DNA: TGCGCCAGCAGCCCGGAAATTGTCCGGGGCCAAGAGACCCAGTACTTC

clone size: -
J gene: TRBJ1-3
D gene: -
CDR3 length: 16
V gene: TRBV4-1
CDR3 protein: CASSQGQGTGGNTIYF
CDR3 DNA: TGCGCCAGCAGCCAAGGGCAGGGGACGGGAGGAAACACCATATATTTT

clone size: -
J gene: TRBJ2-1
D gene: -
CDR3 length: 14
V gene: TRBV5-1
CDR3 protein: CASSLELARNEQFF
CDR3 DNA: TGCGCCAGCAGCTTGGAGCTAGCCCGCAATGAGCAGTTCTTC

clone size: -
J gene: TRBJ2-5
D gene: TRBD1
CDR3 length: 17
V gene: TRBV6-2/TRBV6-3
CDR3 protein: CASSSSQATGVGETQYF
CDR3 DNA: TGTGCCAGCAGTTCTTCCCAAGCGACAGGGGTGGGGGAGACCCAGTACTTC

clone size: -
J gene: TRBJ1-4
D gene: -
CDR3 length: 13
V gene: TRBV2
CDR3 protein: CASRRDLNEKLFF
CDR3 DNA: TGTGCCAGCAGGCGGGACCTAAATGAAAAACTGTTTTTT

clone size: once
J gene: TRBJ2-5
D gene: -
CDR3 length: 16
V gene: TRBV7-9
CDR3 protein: CASSLRGIRTEETQYF
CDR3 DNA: TGTGCCAGCAGCTTGAGGGGGATCCGGACAGAAGAGACCCAGTACTTC

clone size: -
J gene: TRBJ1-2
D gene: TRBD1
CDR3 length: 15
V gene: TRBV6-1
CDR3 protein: CASNLDRGDNYGYTF
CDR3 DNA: TGTGCCAGCAACCTCGACAGGGGTGATAACTATGGCTACACCTTC

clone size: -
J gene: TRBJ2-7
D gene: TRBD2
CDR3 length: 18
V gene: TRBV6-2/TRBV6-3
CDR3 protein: CASSSLPDSGVETYEQYF
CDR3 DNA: TGTGCCAGCAGTTCTCTCCCTGATAGCGGGGTCGAAACCTACGAGCAGTACTTC

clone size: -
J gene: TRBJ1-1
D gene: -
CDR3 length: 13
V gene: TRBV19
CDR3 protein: CASSINEQAEAFF
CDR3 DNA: TGTGCCAGTAGTATAAACGAACAGGCTGAAGCTTTCTTT

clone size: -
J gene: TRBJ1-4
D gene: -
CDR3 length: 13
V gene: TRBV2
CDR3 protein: CASRTTGYGELFF
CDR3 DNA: TGTGCCAGCAGAACTACAGGATATGGGGAACTGTTTTTT

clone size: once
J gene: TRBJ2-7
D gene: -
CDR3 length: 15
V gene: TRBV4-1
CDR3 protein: CASSQGRGVEYEQYF
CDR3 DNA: TGCGCCAGCAGCCAAGGACGGGGAGTCGAGTACGAGCAGTACTTC

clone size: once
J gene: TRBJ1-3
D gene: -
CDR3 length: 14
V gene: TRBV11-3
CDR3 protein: CASRRMTDGSTIYF
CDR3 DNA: TGTGCCAGCCGCCGAATGACAGATGGAAGCACCATATATTTT

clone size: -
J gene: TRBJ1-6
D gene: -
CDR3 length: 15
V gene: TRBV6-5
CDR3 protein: CASSPFGEGHSPLHF
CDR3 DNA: TGTGCCAGCTCTCCTTTCGGGGAGGGACATTCACCCCTCCACTTT

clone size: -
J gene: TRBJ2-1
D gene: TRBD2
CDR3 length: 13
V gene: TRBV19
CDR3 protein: CASRPGRGSEQFF
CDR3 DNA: TGTGCCAGTAGACCCGGGAGGGGCAGTGAGCAGTTCTTC

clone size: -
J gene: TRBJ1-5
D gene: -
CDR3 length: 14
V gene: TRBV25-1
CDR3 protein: CASSEGNWNQPQHF
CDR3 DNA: TGTGCCAGCAGTGAGGGCAATTGGAATCAGCCCCAGCATTTT

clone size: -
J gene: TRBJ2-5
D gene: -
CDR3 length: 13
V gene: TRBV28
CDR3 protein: CASSSPGQETQYF
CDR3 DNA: TGTGCCAGCAGTTCTCCGGGACAAGAGACCCAGTACTTC

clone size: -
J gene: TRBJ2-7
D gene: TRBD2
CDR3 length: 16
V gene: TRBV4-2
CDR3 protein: CASSQLTSGGAYEQYF
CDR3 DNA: TGTGCCAGCAGCCAACTGACTAGCGGGGGGGCCTACGAGCAGTACTTC

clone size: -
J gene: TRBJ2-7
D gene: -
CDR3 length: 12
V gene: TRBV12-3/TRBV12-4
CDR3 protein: CASSSGIGEQYF
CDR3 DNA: TGTGCCAGCAGTTCAGGGATAGGGGAGCAGTACTTC

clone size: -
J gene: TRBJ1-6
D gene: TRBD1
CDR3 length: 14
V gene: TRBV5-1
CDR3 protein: CASSRDRINSPLHF
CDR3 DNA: TGCGCCAGCAGCCGGGACAGGATCAATTCACCCCTCCACTTT

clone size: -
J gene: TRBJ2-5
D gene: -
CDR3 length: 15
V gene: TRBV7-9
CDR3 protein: CASRTTSAGFETQYF
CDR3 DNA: TGTGCCAGCAGGACGACTAGTGCGGGGTTTGAGACCCAGTACTTC

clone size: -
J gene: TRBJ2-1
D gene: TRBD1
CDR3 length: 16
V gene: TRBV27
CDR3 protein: CASSFIGQGLHNEQFF
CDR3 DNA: TGTGCCAGCAGTTTTATCGGACAGGGCCTTCACAATGAGCAGTTCTTC

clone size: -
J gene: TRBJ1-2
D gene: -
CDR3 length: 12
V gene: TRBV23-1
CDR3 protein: CASSQWLYGYTF
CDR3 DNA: TGCGCCAGCAGTCAATGGCTCTATGGCTACACCTTC

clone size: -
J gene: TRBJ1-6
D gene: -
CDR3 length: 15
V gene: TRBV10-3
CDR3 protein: CAISERTALGSPLHF
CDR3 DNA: TGTGCCATCAGTGAGCGGACAGCCCTAGGCTCACCCCTCCACTTT

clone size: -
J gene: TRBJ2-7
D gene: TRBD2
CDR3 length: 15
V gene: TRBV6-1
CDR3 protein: CASSELAGGPHEQYF
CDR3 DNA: TGTGCCAGCAGTGAATTAGCGGGGGGCCCCCACGAGCAGTACTTC

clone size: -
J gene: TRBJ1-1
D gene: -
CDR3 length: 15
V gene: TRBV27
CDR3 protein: CASSFLQPALTEAFF
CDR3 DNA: TGTGCCAGCAGTTTTCTACAGCCAGCTTTGACTGAAGCTTTCTTT

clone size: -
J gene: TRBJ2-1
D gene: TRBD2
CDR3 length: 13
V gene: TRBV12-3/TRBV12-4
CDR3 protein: CASRAGGRNEQFF
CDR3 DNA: TGTGCCAGCAGAGCGGGGGGGCGCAATGAGCAGTTCTTC

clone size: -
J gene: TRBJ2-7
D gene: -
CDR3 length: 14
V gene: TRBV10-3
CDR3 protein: CAISDDIPPYEQYF
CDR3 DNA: TGTGCCATCAGTGACGACATTCCCCCCTACGAGCAGTACTTC

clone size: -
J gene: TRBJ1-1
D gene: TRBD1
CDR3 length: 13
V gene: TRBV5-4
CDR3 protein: CASSKGQGAEAFF
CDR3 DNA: TGTGCCAGCAGCAAGGGACAGGGAGCTGAAGCTTTCTTT

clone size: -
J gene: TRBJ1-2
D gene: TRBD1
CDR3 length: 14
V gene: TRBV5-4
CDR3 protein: CASSLGGQVKGYTF
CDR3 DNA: TGTGCCAGCAGCTTGGGGGGACAGGTTAAAGGCTACACCTTC

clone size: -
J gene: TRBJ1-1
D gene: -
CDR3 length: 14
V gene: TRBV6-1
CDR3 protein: CASSEAAGLTEAFF
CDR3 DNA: TGTGCCAGCAGTGAAGCGGCAGGGCTCACTGAAGCTTTCTTT

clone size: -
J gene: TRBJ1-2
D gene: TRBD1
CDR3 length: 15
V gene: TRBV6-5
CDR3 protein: CASRSGQGANYGYTF
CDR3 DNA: TGTGCCAGCAGATCAGGACAGGGAGCTAACTATGGCTACACCTTC

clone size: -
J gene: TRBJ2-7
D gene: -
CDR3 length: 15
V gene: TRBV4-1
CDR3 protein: CASSQDGAQGLEQYF
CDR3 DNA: TGCGCCAGCAGCCAAGACGGGGCCCAGGGGCTCGAGCAGTACTTC

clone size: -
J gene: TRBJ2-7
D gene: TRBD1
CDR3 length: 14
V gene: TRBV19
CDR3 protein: CASSIKGAFYEQYF
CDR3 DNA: TGTGCCAGTAGTATTAAGGGGGCCTTCTACGAGCAGTACTTC

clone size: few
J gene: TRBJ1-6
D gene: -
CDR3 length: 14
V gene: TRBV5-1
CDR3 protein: CASSLQGWGSPLHF
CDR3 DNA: TGCGCCAGCAGCTTGCAGGGATGGGGTTCACCCCTCCACTTT

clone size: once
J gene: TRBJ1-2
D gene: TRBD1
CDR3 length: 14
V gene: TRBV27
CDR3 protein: CASSTVRGLRGYTF
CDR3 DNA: TGTGCCAGCAGTACCGTCAGGGGGCTCAGGGGCTACACCTTC

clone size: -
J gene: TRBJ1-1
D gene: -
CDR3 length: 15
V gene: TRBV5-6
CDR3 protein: CASSRQEGMNTEAFF
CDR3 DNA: TGTGCCAGCAGCCGACAAGAGGGTATGAACACTGAAGCTTTCTTT

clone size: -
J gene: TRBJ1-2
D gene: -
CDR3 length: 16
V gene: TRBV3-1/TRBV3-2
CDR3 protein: CASSQDSTVLSYGYTF
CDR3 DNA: TGTGCCAGCAGCCAAGATTCAACAGTACTTTCCTATGGCTACACCTTC

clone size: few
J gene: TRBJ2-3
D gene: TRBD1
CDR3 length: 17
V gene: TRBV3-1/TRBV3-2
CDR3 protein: CASSQDEQGRSTDTQYF
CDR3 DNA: TGTGCCAGCAGCCAAGATGAACAGGGGCGGAGCACAGATACGCAGTATTTT

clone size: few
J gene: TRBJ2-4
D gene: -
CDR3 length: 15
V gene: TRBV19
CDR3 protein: CASSTNAISKNIQYF
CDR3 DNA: TGTGCCAGTAGTACGAACGCTATTTCCAAAAACATTCAGTACTTC

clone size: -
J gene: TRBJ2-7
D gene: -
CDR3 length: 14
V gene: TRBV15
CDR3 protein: CATSTPGMVYEQYF
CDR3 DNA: TGTGCCACCAGCACTCCAGGGATGGTCTACGAGCAGTACTTC

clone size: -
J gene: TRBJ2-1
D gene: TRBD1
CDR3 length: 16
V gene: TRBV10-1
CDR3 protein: CASSDYRGSSYNEQFF
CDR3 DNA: TGCGCCAGCAGTGACTACAGGGGGAGCTCCTACAATGAGCAGTTCTTC

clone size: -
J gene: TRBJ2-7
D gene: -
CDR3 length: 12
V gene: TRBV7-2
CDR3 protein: CASSSRPYEQYF
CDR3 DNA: TGTGCCAGCAGCTCGCGGCCCTACGAGCAGTACTTC

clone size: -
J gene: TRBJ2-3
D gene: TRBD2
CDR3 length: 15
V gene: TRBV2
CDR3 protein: CASRQAGGSSDTQYF
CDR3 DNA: TGTGCCAGCAGACAAGCGGGGGGATCATCCGATACGCAGTATTTT

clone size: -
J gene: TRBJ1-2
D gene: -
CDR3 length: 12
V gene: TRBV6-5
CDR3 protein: CASIDSSYGYTF
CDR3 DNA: TGTGCCAGCATCGATAGCAGCTATGGCTACACCTTC

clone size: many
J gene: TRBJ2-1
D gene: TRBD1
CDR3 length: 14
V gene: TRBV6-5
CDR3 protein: CASNAGTGLQEQFF
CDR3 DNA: TGTGCCAGCAATGCCGGGACAGGACTTCAAGAGCAGTTCTTC

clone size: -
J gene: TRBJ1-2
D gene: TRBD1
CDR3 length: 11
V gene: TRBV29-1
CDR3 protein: CSVEEDRVDTF
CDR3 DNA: TGCAGCGTTGAAGAGGACAGGGTGGACACCTTC

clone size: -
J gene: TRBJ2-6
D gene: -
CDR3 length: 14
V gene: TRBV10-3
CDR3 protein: CAISVGAGANVLTF
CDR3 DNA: TGTGCCATCAGTGTAGGGGCCGGGGCCAACGTCCTGACTTTC

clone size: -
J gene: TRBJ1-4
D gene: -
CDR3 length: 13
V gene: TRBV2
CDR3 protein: CASRVPGNEKLFF
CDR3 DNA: TGTGCCAGCAGAGTCCCAGGCAATGAAAAACTGTTTTTT

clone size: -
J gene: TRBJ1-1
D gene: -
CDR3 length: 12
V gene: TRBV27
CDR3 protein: CASGFLGAEAFF
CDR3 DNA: TGTGCCAGCGGCTTCCTAGGAGCTGAAGCTTTCTTT

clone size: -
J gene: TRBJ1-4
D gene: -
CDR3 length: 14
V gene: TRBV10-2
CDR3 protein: CASSLRGGTAKLFF
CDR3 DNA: TGCGCCAGCAGTTTGAGGGGGGGTACGGCCAAACTGTTTTTT

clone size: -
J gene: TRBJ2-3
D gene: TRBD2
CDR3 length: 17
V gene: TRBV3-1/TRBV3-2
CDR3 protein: CASSQDMGSGGTDTQYF
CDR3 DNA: TGTGCCAGCAGCCAAGATATGGGCAGCGGGGGCACAGATACGCAGTATTTT

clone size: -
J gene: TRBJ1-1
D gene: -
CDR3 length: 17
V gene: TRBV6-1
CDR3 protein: CASSDRMVLNMNTEAFF
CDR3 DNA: TGTGCCAGCAGTGACAGAATGGTTTTGAATATGAACACTGAAGCTTTCTTT

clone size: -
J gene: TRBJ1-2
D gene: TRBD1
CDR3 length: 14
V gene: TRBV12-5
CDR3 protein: CASGFAQGADGYTF
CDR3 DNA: TGTGCTAGTGGTTTTGCACAGGGGGCGGACGGCTACACCTTC

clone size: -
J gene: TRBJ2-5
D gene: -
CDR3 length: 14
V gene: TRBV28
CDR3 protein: CASSLGGIQETQYF
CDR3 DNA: TGTGCCAGCAGTTTAGGGGGCATCCAAGAGACCCAGTACTTC